These T cell receptor beta chains were read from a single sample in a study of T cells in Graves' hyperthyroidism and ophthalmopathy. TCRdb ran MiXCR on the multiplex PCR reads and lists one entry per CDR3 protein. The table records some 650,000 distinct CDR3 sequences, approximately 15% of them present only once. Source material: blood. These receptors originate from a woman aged 40 to 49 with Graves' ophthalmopathy. Each CDR3 is given with its conserved first and last residue. The D gene is left open where the match is weak. Only part of the rows carry a size: once, few, many, or a class if the clone is expanded.

>many|TRBV28|TRBJ2-7|.
TGTGCCAGCAGTCGGAGGCCCCTGGAGCAGTACTTC
CASSRRPLEQYF
>many|TRBV2|TRBJ2-7|TRBD1
TGTGCCAGCAGTGAATCGGGACAGGGGGTCGAGCAGTACTTC
CASSESGQGVEQYF
>.|TRBV14|TRBJ2-5|.
TGTGCCAGCAGCCACTGGGCGGAGACCCAGTACTTC
CASSHWAETQYF
>many|TRBV29-1|TRBJ1-1|.
TGCAGCGTAGGGGTTATGACTGAAGCTTTCTTT
CSVGVMTEAFF
>.|TRBV16|TRBJ1-2|.
TGTGCCAGCAGCCCCCAACCGGCCGGCTATGGCTACACCTTC
CASSPQPAGYGYTF
>few|TRBV29-1|TRBJ2-7|TRBD1
TGCAGCGTTGCCGGGACAGGGACAGGGGACTACGAGCAGTACTTC
CSVAGTGTGDYEQYF
>many|TRBV20-1|TRBJ1-1|.
TGCAGTGCTACACAGTTTCTGAACACTGAAGCTTTCTTT
CSATQFLNTEAFF
>few|TRBV4-1|TRBJ1-2|.
TGCGCCAGCAGCCAAGGCTTGGCGGCCTATGGCTACACCTTC
CASSQGLAAYGYTF
>many|TRBV24-1|TRBJ2-2|.
TGTGCCACCAGTGATACCAGGGAGACCGGGGAGCTGTTTTTT
CATSDTRETGELFF
>.|TRBV27|TRBJ1-2|TRBD1
TGTGCCAGCAGTTTATCCACTCAGGGGGGAGATGGCTACACCTTC
CASSLSTQGGDGYTF
>many|TRBV28|TRBJ2-1|TRBD2
TGTGCCAGCAGTTTGCAAGCGGGAGCCTACAATGAGCAGTTCTTC
CASSLQAGAYNEQFF
>.|TRBV6-2/TRBV6-3|TRBJ1-3|.
TGTGCCAACAGCTACTCGGCAGGATCTTCTGGAAACACCATATATTTT
CANSYSAGSSGNTIYF
>.|TRBV15|TRBJ1-4|TRBD1
TGTGCCACCAGCAGAGATCCCGGGACAGGGGGTGAAAAACTGTTTTTT
CATSRDPGTGGEKLFF
>many|TRBV5-1|TRBJ2-3|.
TGCGCCAGCAGCTTGTCCGGAGATGGAGATACGCAGTATTTT
CASSLSGDGDTQYF
>many|TRBV2|TRBJ2-7|.
TGTGCCAGCAGTAAACAGGGTCGGGCCTACGAGCAGTACTTC
CASSKQGRAYEQYF
>.|TRBV7-6|TRBJ2-2|.
TGTGCCAGCAGACTTGACAGCCTGAACACCGGGGAGCTGTTTTTT
CASRLDSLNTGELFF
>many|TRBV5-8|TRBJ2-7|.
TGTGCCAGCAGCTTTGAGGTCAACTTACCGTCCTACGAGCAGTACTTC
CASSFEVNLPSYEQYF
>many|TRBV10-3|TRBJ1-1|TRBD1
TGTGCCATCAGTCGTACGGCCCCGGGACAGTTGAACACTGAAGCTTTCTTT
CAISRTAPGQLNTEAFF
>few|TRBV7-9|TRBJ2-7|.
TGTGCCAGCAGCTTCGGGCGGGGAGCCGAGCAGTACTTC
CASSFGRGAEQYF
>.|TRBV9|TRBJ2-1|TRBD2
TGTGCCAGCAGCGTAGGAGTAGCGGGAGTAGGGAATGAGCAGTTCTTC
CASSVGVAGVGNEQFF
>many|TRBV3-1|TRBJ2-1|.
TGTGCCAGCAGAGGGGATGACTACCCGCTCTACAATGAGCAGTTCTTC
CASRGDDYPLYNEQFF
>many|TRBV7-2|TRBJ2-7|.
TGTGCCAGCAGCTTGCTGGGTACGTCCTACGAGCAGTACTTC
CASSLLGTSYEQYF
>.|TRBV4-1|TRBJ2-7|TRBD2
TGCGCCAGCAGCCAAGTTAGCGGGAGTATCAACGAGCAGTACTTC
CASSQVSGSINEQYF
>many|TRBV18|TRBJ1-1|.
TGTGCCAGCTCACCCTTGTCACCCCAGGGTAACACTGAAGCTTTCTTT
CASSPLSPQGNTEAFF
>few|TRBV29-1|TRBJ2-7|.
TGCAGCGTTGTAGGCCCTGGTGTCGAGCAGTACTTC
CSVVGPGVEQYF
>many|TRBV5-6|TRBJ2-1|TRBD2
TGTGCCAGCAGCCACGGACTAGCGGGAGTCTACAATGAGCAGTTCTTC
CASSHGLAGVYNEQFF
>many|TRBV27|TRBJ2-1|.
TGTGCCAGCAGCGACTTATCACGGGAGCAGTTCTTC
CASSDLSREQFF
>few|TRBV6-1|TRBJ2-5|TRBD1
TGTGCCAGCAGTCCGGGACAGGGCTATATCGCCCAGTACTTC
CASSPGQGYIAQYF
>few|TRBV7-2|TRBJ2-1|TRBD2
TGTGCCAGCAGCTCGCAGACTAGCGGGGGGTTACGAGGGGAGCAGTTCTTC
CASSSQTSGGLRGEQFF
>.|TRBV6-2/TRBV6-3|TRBJ2-3|.
TGTGCCAGCAGTGTCGCCTTTAGCACAGATACGCAGTATTTT
CASSVAFSTDTQYF